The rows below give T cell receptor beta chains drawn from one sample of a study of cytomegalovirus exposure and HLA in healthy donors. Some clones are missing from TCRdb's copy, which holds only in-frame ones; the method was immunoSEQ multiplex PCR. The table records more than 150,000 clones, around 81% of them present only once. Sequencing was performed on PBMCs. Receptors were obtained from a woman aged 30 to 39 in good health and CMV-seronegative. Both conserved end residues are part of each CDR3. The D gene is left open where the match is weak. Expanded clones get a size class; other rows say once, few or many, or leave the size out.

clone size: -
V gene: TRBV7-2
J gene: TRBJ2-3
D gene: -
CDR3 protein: CASSLTLRGTDTQYF
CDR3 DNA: TGTGCCAGCAGCTTAACGTTGCGTGGCACAGATACGCAGTATTTT

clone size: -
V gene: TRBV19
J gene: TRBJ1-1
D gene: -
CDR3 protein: CASSIHQKNTEAFF
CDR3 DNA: TGTGCCAGTAGTATTCATCAGAAGAACACTGAAGCTTTCTTT

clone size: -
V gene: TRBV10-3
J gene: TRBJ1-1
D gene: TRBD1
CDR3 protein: CAISTSGQKWNTEAFF
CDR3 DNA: TGTGCCATCTCTACGTCGGGACAGAAATGGAACACTGAAGCTTTCTTT

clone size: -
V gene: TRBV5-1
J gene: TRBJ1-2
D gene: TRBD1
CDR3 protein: CASSLAGTVYGYTF
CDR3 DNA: TGCGCCAGCAGCTTGGCCGGGACAGTCTATGGCTACACCTTC

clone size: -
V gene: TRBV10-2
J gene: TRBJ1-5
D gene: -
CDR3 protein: CASSEGLLRNQPQHF
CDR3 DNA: TGCGCCAGCAGTGAGGGACTGCTTCGCAATCAGCCCCAGCATTTT

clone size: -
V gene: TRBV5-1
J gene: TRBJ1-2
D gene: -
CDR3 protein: CASSSLDRTYGYTF
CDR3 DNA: TGCGCCAGCAGCTCGCTAGACAGGACCTATGGCTACACCTTC

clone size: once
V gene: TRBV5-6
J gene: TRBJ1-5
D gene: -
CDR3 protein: CASSLTGVYSNQPQHF
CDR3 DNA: TGTGCCAGCAGCTTGACGGGTGTATATAGCAATCAGCCCCAGCATTTT

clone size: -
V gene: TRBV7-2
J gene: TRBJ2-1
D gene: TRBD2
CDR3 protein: CASSLAGSGSFNEQFF
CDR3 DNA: TGTGCCAGCAGCTTAGCTGGTAGCGGGAGCTTCAATGAGCAGTTCTTC

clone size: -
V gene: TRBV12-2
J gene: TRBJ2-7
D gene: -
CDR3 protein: CASRPSPWAGGRHEQYF
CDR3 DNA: TGTGCAAGTCGCCCCTCCCCGTGGGCGGGAGGTCGCCACGAGCAGTACTTC

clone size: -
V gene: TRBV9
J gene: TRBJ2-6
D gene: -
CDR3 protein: CASSDRTHVLTF
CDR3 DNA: TGTGCCAGCAGCGACAGGACCCACGTCCTGACTTTC

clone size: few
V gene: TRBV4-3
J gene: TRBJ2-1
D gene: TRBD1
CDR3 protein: CASSQELRDRVNEQFF
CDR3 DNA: TGCGCCAGCAGCCAAGAGTTACGGGACAGGGTGAATGAGCAGTTCTTC

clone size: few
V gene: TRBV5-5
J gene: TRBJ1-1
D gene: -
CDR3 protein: CASSLEPGLNTEAFF
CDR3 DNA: TGTGCCAGCAGCTTGGAGCCAGGATTGAACACTGAAGCTTTCTTT

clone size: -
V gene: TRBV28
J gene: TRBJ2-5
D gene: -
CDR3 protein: CASYTGNQETQYF
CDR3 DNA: TGTGCCAGTTATACCGGGAACCAAGAGACCCAGTACTTC

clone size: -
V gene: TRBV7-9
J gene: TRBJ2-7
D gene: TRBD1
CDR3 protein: CASSPDRGNSYEQYF
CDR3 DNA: TGTGCCAGCAGCCCCGACAGGGGGAACTCCTACGAGCAGTACTTC

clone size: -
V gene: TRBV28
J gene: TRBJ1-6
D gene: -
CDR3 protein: CASSWLLGGNSPLHF
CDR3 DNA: TGTGCCAGCAGTTGGTTGTTGGGGGGGAATTCACCCCTCCACTTT

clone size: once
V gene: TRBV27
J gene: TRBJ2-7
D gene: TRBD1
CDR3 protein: CASSKTGGGDEQYF
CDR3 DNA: TGTGCCAGCAGTAAGACAGGGGGGGGAGACGAGCAGTACTTC

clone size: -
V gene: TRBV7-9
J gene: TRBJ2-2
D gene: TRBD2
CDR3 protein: CASTQGTSGMSGELFF
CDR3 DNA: TGTGCCAGCACCCAGGGGACTAGCGGGATGTCCGGGGAGCTGTTTTTT

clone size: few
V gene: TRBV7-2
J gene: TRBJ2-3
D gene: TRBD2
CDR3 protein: CASSLSTGGPADTQYF
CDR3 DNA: TGTGCCAGCAGCTTATCTACGGGGGGGCCTGCAGATACGCAGTATTTT

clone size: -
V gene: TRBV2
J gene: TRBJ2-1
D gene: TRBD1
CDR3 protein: CASSEATTGGIRQFF
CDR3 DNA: TGTGCCAGCAGTGAAGCGACGACAGGGGGCATTCGGCAGTTCTTC

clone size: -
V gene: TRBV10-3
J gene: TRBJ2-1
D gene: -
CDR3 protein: CAISGGGTAYNEQFF
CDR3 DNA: TGTGCCATCAGTGGGGGCGGGACAGCCTACAATGAGCAGTTCTTC

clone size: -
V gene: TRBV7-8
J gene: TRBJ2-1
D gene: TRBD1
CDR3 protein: CASSSGTGGYEQFF
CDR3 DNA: TGTGCCAGCAGCTCGGGGACAGGGGGCTATGAGCAGTTCTTC

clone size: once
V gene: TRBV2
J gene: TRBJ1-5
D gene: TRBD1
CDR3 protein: CASSVGQGDQPQHF
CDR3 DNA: TGTGCCAGCAGTGTCGGACAGGGGGATCAGCCCCAGCATTTT

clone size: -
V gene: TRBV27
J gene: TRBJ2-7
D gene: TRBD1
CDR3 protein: CASSLTGGEQYF
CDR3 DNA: TGTGCCAGCAGCCTTACAGGGGGCGAGCAGTACTTC

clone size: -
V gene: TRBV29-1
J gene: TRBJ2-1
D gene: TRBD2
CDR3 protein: CSVRTSGSSYNEQFF
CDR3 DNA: TGCAGCGTTAGAACTAGCGGCTCCTCCTACAATGAGCAGTTCTTC

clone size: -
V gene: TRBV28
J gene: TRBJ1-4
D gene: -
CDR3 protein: CATLDRSTNEKLFF
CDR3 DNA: TGTGCCACTCTCGACAGATCAACTAATGAAAAACTGTTTTTT

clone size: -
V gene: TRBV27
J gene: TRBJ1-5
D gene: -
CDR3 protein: CASSFGQYNQPQHF
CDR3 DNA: TGTGCCAGCAGTTTTGGACAGTACAATCAGCCCCAGCATTTT

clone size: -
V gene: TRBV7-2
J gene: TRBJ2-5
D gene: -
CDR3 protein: CASSLRGDQETQYF
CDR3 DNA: TGTGCCAGCAGCTTAAGAGGTGACCAAGAGACCCAGTACTTC

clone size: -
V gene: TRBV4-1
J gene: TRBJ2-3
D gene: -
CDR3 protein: CASSQLSGRGKADTQYF
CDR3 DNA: TGCGCCAGCAGCCAATTATCCGGGCGGGGCAAGGCAGATACGCAGTATTTT

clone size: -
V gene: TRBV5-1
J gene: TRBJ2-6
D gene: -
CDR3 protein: CASSWGGGGDGANVLTF
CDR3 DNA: TGCGCCAGCAGCTGGGGAGGAGGGGGCGATGGGGCCAACGTCCTGACTTTC

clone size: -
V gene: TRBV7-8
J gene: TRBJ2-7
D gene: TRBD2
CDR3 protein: CASSPAGGNYEQYF
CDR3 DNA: TGTGCCAGCAGCCCCGCGGGGGGAAACTACGAGCAGTACTTC

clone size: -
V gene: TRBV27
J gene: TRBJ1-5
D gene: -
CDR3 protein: CASSLSIGDQPQHF
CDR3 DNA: TGTGCCAGCAGTTTATCGATCGGAGATCAGCCCCAGCATTTT

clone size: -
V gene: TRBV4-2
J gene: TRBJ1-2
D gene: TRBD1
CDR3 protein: CASSQEGQGGGYTF
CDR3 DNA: TGTGCCAGCAGCCAAGAGGGACAGGGGGGTGGCTACACCTTC

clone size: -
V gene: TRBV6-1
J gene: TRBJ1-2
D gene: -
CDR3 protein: CAAARAGEHYGYTF
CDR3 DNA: TGTGCCGCAGCAAGAGCAGGCGAACACTATGGCTACACCTTC

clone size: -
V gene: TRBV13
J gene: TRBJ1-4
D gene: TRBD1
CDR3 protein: CASSSRDRANSEKLFF
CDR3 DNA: TGTGCCAGCAGCTCAAGGGACAGGGCGAATTCTGAAAAACTGTTTTTT

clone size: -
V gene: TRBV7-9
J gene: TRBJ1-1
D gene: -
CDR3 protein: CASQGGKGTEAFF
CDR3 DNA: TGTGCCAGCCAGGGAGGGAAGGGCACTGAAGCTTTCTTT

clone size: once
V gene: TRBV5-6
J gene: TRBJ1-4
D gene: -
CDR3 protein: CASSTYRVATNEKLFF
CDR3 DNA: TGTGCCAGCAGCACTTACAGGGTGGCAACTAATGAAAAACTGTTTTTT

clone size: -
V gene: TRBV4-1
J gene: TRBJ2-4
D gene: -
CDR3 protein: CASSQDPGGQGKNIQYF
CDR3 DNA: TGCGCCAGCAGCCAAGACCCCGGGGGGCAGGGCAAAAACATTCAGTACTTC

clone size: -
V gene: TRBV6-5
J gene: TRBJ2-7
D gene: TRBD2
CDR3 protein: CASSKGLKSYEQYF
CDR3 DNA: TGTGCCAGCAGCAAGGGACTAAAGTCCTACGAGCAGTACTTC

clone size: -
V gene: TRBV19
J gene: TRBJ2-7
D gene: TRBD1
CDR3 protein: CASSIAAGGTGFYEQYF
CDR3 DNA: TGTGCCAGTAGTATAGCGGCTGGGGGGACAGGGTTCTACGAGCAGTACTTC

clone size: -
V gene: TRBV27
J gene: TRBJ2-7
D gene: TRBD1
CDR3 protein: CASAADRARYEQYF
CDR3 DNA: TGTGCCAGCGCCGCCGACAGGGCCAGGTACGAGCAGTACTTC

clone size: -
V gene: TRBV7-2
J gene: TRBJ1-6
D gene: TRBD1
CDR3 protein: CASSQGQVVYSPLHF
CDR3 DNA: TGTGCCAGCAGCCAGGGACAGGTCGTTTATTCACCCCTCCACTTT

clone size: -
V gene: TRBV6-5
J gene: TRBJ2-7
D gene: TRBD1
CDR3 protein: CASSSKTGGDYEQYF
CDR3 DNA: TGTGCCAGCAGTTCCAAGACAGGGGGGGACTACGAGCAGTACTTC

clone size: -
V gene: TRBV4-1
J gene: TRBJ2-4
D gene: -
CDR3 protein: CASSLLGLAKNIQYF
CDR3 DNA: TGCGCCAGCAGTCTCCTAGGTCTAGCCAAAAACATTCAGTACTTC

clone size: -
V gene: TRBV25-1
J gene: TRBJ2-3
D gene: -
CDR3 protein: CASNMGGSSTDTQYF
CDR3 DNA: TGTGCCAGCAATATGGGGGGTTCCAGCACAGATACGCAGTATTTT

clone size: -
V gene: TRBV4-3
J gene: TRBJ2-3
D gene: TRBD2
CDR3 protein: CASSQGHLAGGMYTDTQYF
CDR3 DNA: TGCGCCAGCAGCCAGGGCCATCTGGCGGGAGGGATGTACACAGATACGCAGTATTTT

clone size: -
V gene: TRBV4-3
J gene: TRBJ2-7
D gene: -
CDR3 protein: CASSQAANPSYEQYF
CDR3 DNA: TGCGCCAGCAGCCAAGCAGCGAACCCCTCCTACGAGCAGTACTTC

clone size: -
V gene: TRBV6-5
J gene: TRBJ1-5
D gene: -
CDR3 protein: CASSSRPTGSNQPQHF
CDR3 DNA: TGTGCCAGCAGTTCCCGGCCGACGGGGAGCAATCAGCCCCAGCATTTT

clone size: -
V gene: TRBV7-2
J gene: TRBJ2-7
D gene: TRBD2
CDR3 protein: CASSLEGGRNYEQYF
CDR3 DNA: TGTGCCAGCAGCTTAGAAGGCGGGAGGAACTACGAGCAGTACTTC

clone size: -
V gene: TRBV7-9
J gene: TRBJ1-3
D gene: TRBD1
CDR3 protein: CASTDTGAGNTIYF
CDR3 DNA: TGTGCCAGCACTGACACAGGGGCTGGAAACACCATATATTTT